The 29 T cell receptor beta chains below were found in one sample sequenced in a study of T cell repertoires in cytomegalovirus infection. What these receptors recognize is not known. TCRdb processed the reads anew with MiXCR; each CDR3 protein has one entry. The sample records 80,000 or so distinct CDR3 sequences, approximately 40% being singletons. The sequencing used CD8+ T cells from cultured PBMCs, collected from culture after CMV antigen stimulation. These receptors originate from a human donor in good health (CMV status not recorded). Some clones in this sample may be carry-over from other donors' samples.

The table lists this clonotype with a few counts. The chain joins TRBV2 to TRBJ1-1; TRBD1 aligns across 7 bases. CDR3 length: 15 residues. V shed 2 bases and J 3 bases; nucleotides not matched to a gene: 6. Germline CDR1 SNHLY, CDR2 FYNNEI. CDR3 sequence reads: CASSEPTGQDTEAFF. The DNA of the CDR3 is TGTGCCAGCAGTGAACCTACCGGACAGGACACTGAAGCTTTCTTT.

V usage is TRBV7-2 and J usage is TRBJ1-4; TRBD1 is a possible D gene (6 bases). This CDR3 has 18 amino acids. Trimming took off 5 bases at V and 0 bases at J, with 19 bases between the two ends. The germline CDR1 and CDR2 sequences are SGHTA and FQGNSA. The DNA for the CDR3 is TGTGCCAGCAGCCCCGGATGGACAGAGACTGCAACTAATGAAAAACTGTTTTTT. This codes for CASSPGWTETATNEKLFF.

There are a few counts of this clonotype. The rearrangement uses TRBV12-3 or TRBV12-4 and TRBJ1-5; D not certain. This CDR3 has 15 amino acids. V was shortened by 2 bases and J by 3 bases, with 11 bases between the two germline ends. The CDR3 is CASSLRGLYNQPQHF. For the CDR3, the DNA is TGTGCCAGCAGTTTACGGGGTCTTTACAATCAGCCCCAGCATTTT.

As concerns this clonotype: A much more abundant neighbour one base away suggests this may be a read error. This chain links TRBV7-2 with TRBJ1-3; D is uncertain. The CDR3 totals 14 residues. Looked up from germline, CDR1 is SGHTA and CDR2 is FQGNSA. The CDR3 nucleotides read TGTGCCAGCATCTTAGCCGGGCCGGGAAACACCATATATTTT. It yields the protein CASILAGPGNTIYF.

This clonotype came up a few times. This chain links TRBV12-3 or TRBV12-4 with TRBJ1-2; a weak D match, TRBD1 (6 bases). The CDR3 totals 17 residues. V was shortened by 7 bases and J by 1 base, with 22 bases between the two germline ends. CDR3 in DNA: TGTGCCAGCATTACCTATACCCGCGGGACACATAACTATGGCTACACCTTC. Amino acids: CASITYTRGTHNYGYTF.

The table lists this clonotype with a few counts. The chain uses TRBV6-6 and TRBJ1-5; D unresolved. Germline V gives CDR1 MNHNY, CDR2 SVGAGI (reference sequence). CDR3 length equals 13 residues. V lost 5 bases, J lost 8 bases, and 13 bases lay in between. CDR3 bases: TGTGCCAGCAGTGCCGTGACCTGGGAGCCCCAGCATTTT. Translated: CASSAVTWEPQHF.

CDR3 nucleotides: TGTGCCAGCAGCGATCCCTGGGTCGCGGGGGGGGGAGGTGAGCAGTTCTTC. This encodes CASSDPWVAGGGGEQFF. The chain has TRBV7-3 and TRBJ2-1, with 9 positions matching TRBD2. The V segment lost 5 bases and the J segment 9 bases; nucleotides outside the gene matches: 17. The germline V gene encodes CDR1 SGHTA and CDR2 FQGTGA. The CDR3 loop spans 17 amino acids.

The chain recombines TRBV29-1 with TRBJ2-4, with D tentatively TRBD1 (6 bases). Germline values: CDR1 SQVTM, CDR2 ANQGSEA. The V gene lost 4 bases and the J gene lost 1 base, with 14 bases spanning the gap. The CDR3 contains 15 residues. The CDR3 sequence is CSVGENRAAKNIQYF. The CDR3 DNA follows: TGCAGCGTTGGAGAGAACAGGGCTGCCAAAAACATTCAGTACTTC.

There are a few counts of this clonotype. The chain employs TRBV20-1 and TRBJ2-5, with TRBD2 identical over 12 bases. In germline, CDR1 is DFQATT, CDR2 SNEGSKA (reference sequence). With V trimmed by 4 bases and J by 3 bases, 12 bases remained unmatched. The CDR3 has 17 residues. CDR3: CSAKLYPSGGGEETQYF. CDR3 DNA sequence: TGCAGTGCTAAACTATACCCTAGCGGGGGGGGTGAAGAGACCCAGTACTTC.

The chain is built from TRBV12-5 and TRBJ2-2, with D possibly called TRBD1 or TRBD2 (5 bases each). Germline V gives CDR1 LGHNT, CDR2 FRNRAP. V was pared by 5 bases and J by 2 bases, with 18 bases between. This CDR3 contains 17 residues. In DNA form, the CDR3 reads TGTGCTAGTGGTCACCAGAGGGTCAGGGCCAACACCGGGGAGCTGTTTTTT. Protein product: CASGHQRVRANTGELFF.

The chain recombines TRBV29-1 with TRBJ2-5, with 12 bases matching TRBD1. Losses at the gene ends were 6 bases for V and 5 bases for J; bases not matched to a gene: 13. CDR3 length: 16 amino acids. Germline V CDR1 and CDR2: SQVTM, ANQGSEA. The CDR3 DNA sequence: TGCAGCGTCCCCAGAAGGGGGACAGGGGGCAGGGAGACCCAGTACTTC. Translation: CSVPRRGTGGRETQYF.

The CDR3 spells CASTPEEGRQETQYF. The CDR3 DNA is TGTGCCAGCACCCCCGAGGAGGGCCGCCAAGAGACCCAGTACTTC. V usage is TRBV7-9 and J usage is TRBJ2-5; a weak D match, TRBD2 (6 bases). In germline, CDR1 is SEHNR, CDR2 FQNEAQ (reference sequence). The CDR3 has 15 amino acids. V gave up 7 bases and J gave up 1 base, with 16 bases separating them.

V and J are TRBV7-9 and TRBJ1-2, with 7 positions matching TRBD1. V lost 6 bases to trimming and J lost 4 bases; unmatched junction nucleotides: 8. This CDR3 is 14 amino acids long. Germline V lookup: CDR1 SEHNR, CDR2 FQNEAQ (reference sequence). CDR3 sequence: CASRDTGESYGYTF. The CDR3 nucleotides are TGTGCCAGCAGAGATACAGGGGAGAGCTATGGCTACACCTTC.

This rearrangement joins TRBV15 to TRBJ2-7; 7 bases map to TRBD1. V shed 4 bases and J 5 bases; nucleotides not matched to a gene: 17. Germline V lookup: CDR1 LNHNV, CDR2 YYDKDF (reference sequence). The CDR3 has 17 amino acids. CDR3 bases: TGTGCCACCAGCATACGACAGGGATGGGCATCTATAAACGAGCAGTACTTC. Translated, it gives CATSIRQGWASINEQYF.

This rearrangement joins TRBV27 to TRBJ2-3, with unresolved D. The CDR3 runs to 11 residues. Deletions cut 10 bases from V and 2 bases from J, with 7 bases between. CDR1 and CDR2 from the germline V gene are MNHEY and SMNVEV (reference sequence). The CDR3: CATFSTDTQYF. CDR3 nucleotide sequence: TGTGCCACCTTCTCCACAGATACGCAGTATTTT.

Many counts were recorded for this clonotype. The V and J genes are TRBV7-2 and TRBJ2-1; weak D call: TRBD2 (6 bases). CDR1 SGHTA and CDR2 FQGNSA come from the germline V gene. This CDR3 has 15 amino acids. Trimming stripped 5 bases from V and 1 base from J, with 12 bases between. The CDR3 spells CASSGDGLSYNEQFF. CDR3 sequence (DNA): TGTGCCAGCAGCGGGGACGGACTATCCTACAATGAGCAGTTCTTC.

This clonotype was detected many times. The chain couples TRBV7-6 to TRBJ2-3; 13 bases fit TRBD2. This CDR3 region has 18 residues. V trimming: 5 bases; J trimming: 1 base; junction bases outside the gene matches: 9. The V gene's germline CDR1 is SGHVS and CDR2 FNYEAQ. The CDR3 loop is CASSINPGLAGGTDTQYF. For the CDR3, the DNA is TGTGCCAGCAGCATTAACCCTGGACTAGCGGGAGGCACAGATACGCAGTATTTT.

This clonotype was counted between two and nine times. J is TRBJ1-5 and V is TRBV2, with 7 bases identical to TRBD1. Losses at the gene ends were 5 bases for V and 2 bases for J; bases not matched to a gene: 18. CDR3 length: 19 amino acids. CDR1 SNHLY and CDR2 FYNNEI come from the germline V gene. The CDR3 nucleotides are TGTGCCAGCAGTTCTACCGTATACCCAGGGGGACCGGGCAATCAGCCCCAGCATTTT. Encoded protein: CASSSTVYPGGPGNQPQHF.

The J gene is TRBJ1-1, the V gene TRBV7-8, with D perhaps matching TRBD1 (5 bases). With 2 bases removed from V and 7 bases from J, the gap between germline ends came to 11 bases. This CDR3 has 13 residues. Germline loops: CDR1 SGHVS, CDR2 FQNEAQ. The CDR3 DNA reads as TGTGCCAGCAGCTTAAGAGGGGCCCATGAAGCTTTCTTT. Protein: CASSLRGAHEAFF.

The V gene is TRBV7-3, the J gene TRBJ2-7; TRBD1 aligns across 7 bases. The CDR3 totals 16 residues. The ends lost 3 bases at V and 2 bases at J; junction bases unmatched: 10. In germline, CDR1 is SGHTA, CDR2 FQGTGA. CDR3 region: CASSFDGTAPPYEQYF. DNA for the CDR3: TGTGCCAGCAGCTTTGATGGGACAGCGCCCCCCTACGAGCAGTACTTC.

This clonotype was seen a single time. This chain links TRBV20-1 with TRBJ2-3; D unclear. Looked up from germline, CDR1 is DFQATT and CDR2 is SNEGSKA (reference sequence). The CDR3 spans 15 residues. V shed 6 bases and J shed 2 bases, with 18 bases lying between them. The CDR3 bases are TGCAGTGCCCCGGACGCCACACATGACACAGATACGCAGTATTTT. Amino acid sequence: CSAPDATHDTDTQYF.

The chain is built from TRBV6-6 and TRBJ2-5, with a possible D match to TRBD2 (6 bases). Trimming shortened V by 0 bases and J by 2 bases, and 13 bases separated the two germline ends. Germline V gene sequence: CDR1 MNHNY, CDR2 SVGAGI (reference sequence). This CDR3 is built from 16 residues. CDR3 residues: CASSYSAEGLQETQYF. CDR3 DNA sequence: TGTGCCAGCAGTTACTCGGCGGAGGGGTTGCAAGAGACCCAGTACTTC.

This clonotype turned up a few times. The chain has TRBV7-2 and TRBJ2-3; D possibly matches TRBD1 or TRBD2 (5 bases each). In germline, CDR1 is SGHTA, CDR2 FQGNSA. The CDR3 consists of 14 residues. V was clipped by 1 base and J by 2 bases, with 7 bases between them. The CDR3 sequence is CASSLDGATDTQYF. The CDR3 coding sequence is TGTGCCAGCAGCTTAGACGGGGCCACAGATACGCAGTATTTT.

J is TRBJ2-1 and V is TRBV4-1; 11 bases line up with TRBD2. The CDR3 extends over 17 amino acids. Germline CDR1 MGHRA, CDR2 YSYEKL. After removal of 0 bases from V and 8 bases from J, the junction contained 9 bases not matched to a gene. CDR3 loop: CASSQEGRLAGGDEQFF. The DNA of the CDR3 is TGCGCCAGCAGCCAAGAAGGAAGGCTAGCGGGGGGCGATGAGCAGTTCTTC.

This rearrangement joins TRBV15 to TRBJ1-5; possible D gene TRBD1, 5 bases. With 0 bases removed from V and 6 bases from J, the gap between germline ends came to 12 bases. Germline values: CDR1 LNHNV, CDR2 YYDKDF (reference sequence). The CDR3 has 15 amino acids. The CDR3 sequence is CATSRDLAGLQPQHF. Written as DNA, the CDR3 is TGTGCCACCAGCAGAGATCTGGCAGGGCTTCAGCCCCAGCATTTT.

This chain uses TRBV27 with TRBJ1-6; a possible D gene is TRBD1 (5 bases). Germline V gene sequence: CDR1 MNHEY, CDR2 SMNVEV (reference sequence). With 5 bases removed from V and 8 bases from J, the gap between germline ends came to 10 bases. The CDR3 is made up of 13 amino acids. CDR3 DNA sequence: TGTGCCAGCAGTCGGATGACAGATTCACCCCTCCACTTT. Protein: CASSRMTDSPLHF.

This chain links TRBV12-3 or TRBV12-4 with TRBJ1-3, with D uncertain. The CDR3 contains 17 residues. V was shortened by 9 bases and J by 0 bases, with 21 bases between the two germline ends. Here the CDR3 DNA reads TGTGCCAGTCAAGGTACGGAAGATTCCTACTCTGGAAACACCATATATTTT. It specifies CASQGTEDSYSGNTIYF.

The table lists this clonotype with a count of one. J is TRBJ1-5 and V is TRBV27; perhaps TRBD1 as D (6 bases). Germline lookup yields CDR1 MNHEY and CDR2 SMNVEV (reference sequence). Trimming removed 1 base at V and 5 bases at J, with 21 bases between. This CDR3 is built from 18 residues. For the CDR3, the DNA is TGTGCCAGCAGTTTATATAGCCCGACTTTGGGGGGGCATCAGCCCCAGCATTTT. Translated: CASSLYSPTLGGHQPQHF.

This clonotype came up many times. V is TRBV4-3 and J is TRBJ2-2; no firm D call. Trimming took 0 bases from V and 3 from J, leaving 8 bases between them. Germline assignment: CDR1 LGHNA and CDR2 YSLEER. The CDR3 totals 15 residues. The CDR3 sequence is CASSQDVSDTGELFF. The CDR3 DNA follows: TGCGCCAGCAGCCAAGACGTCAGTGACACCGGGGAGCTGTTTTTT.